Listed below are T cell receptor beta chains from one sample, sequenced in a study of T-cell reconstitution after alpha-beta-depleted transplantation in children. MiXCR was run by TCRdb on the PCR reads, yielding one entry per CDR3 protein. This sample has fewer than 550,000 distinct CDR3 sequences; 11% occur once, and the top ten carry roughly 15%. The source was PBMCs, mostly from graft donor cells, collected 180 days after TCRalphabeta/CD19-depleted stem cell transplant. These receptors were obtained from a female patient aged 2-10 years who had a stem cell transplant for aplastic anemia, so the T cells may come from the graft donor. CDR3s include the opening cysteine and the closing phenylalanine or tryptophan. The D gene is left open where the match is weak. Where a row states a size, it is once, few, many or the class of an expanded clone; other rows omit it.

cdr3_length j_call v_call clone_size d_call cdr3_aa cdr3_nt
14 TRBJ1-4 TRBV4-2 . . CASSQRDNHEKLFF TGTGCCAGCAGCCAAAGGGACAATCATGAAAAACTGTTTTTT
16 TRBJ2-5 TRBV12-3/TRBV12-4 . . CASSLGVGVGAETQYF TGTGCCAGCAGTTTGGGGGTGGGAGTGGGCGCAGAGACCCAGTACTTC
17 TRBJ2-1 TRBV11-3 . TRBD2 CASSLESGTSGINEQFF TGTGCCAGCAGCTTAGAGTCCGGGACTAGCGGGATCAATGAGCAGTTCTTC
13 TRBJ2-1 TRBV12-3/TRBV12-4 many . CASSPRLVDEQFF TGTGCCAGCAGCCCCCGACTAGTTGATGAGCAGTTCTTC
15 TRBJ2-1 TRBV24-1 few . CATSDPPPGRDEQFF TGTGCCACCAGTGATCCCCCCCCAGGGCGGGATGAGCAGTTCTTC
16 TRBJ2-1 TRBV20-1 . TRBD1 CSASGTGVFSYNEQFF TGCAGTGCTAGTGGGACAGGAGTCTTTTCCTACAATGAGCAGTTCTTC
17 TRBJ2-1 TRBV5-6 . TRBD2 CASSFVSRTSMFHEQFF TGTGCCAGCAGCTTTGTTAGTCGGACTAGCATGTTCCATGAGCAGTTCTTC
15 TRBJ2-1 TRBV6-1 few TRBD2 CASSPGTSGLSEQFF TGTGCCAGCAGCCCCGGGACTAGCGGGCTCAGTGAGCAGTTCTTC
16 TRBJ2-5 TRBV12-3/TRBV12-4 . . CASSLKVPYYQETQYF TGTGCCAGCAGTTTGAAGGTCCCGTACTACCAAGAGACCCAGTACTTC
16 TRBJ2-1 TRBV6-2/TRBV6-3 few TRBD1 CASKHYRDRNYNEQFF TGTGCCAGCAAACACTACCGGGACAGGAACTACAATGAGCAGTTCTTC
17 TRBJ2-1 TRBV7-2 . TRBD2 CASSWTSHGYSYNEQFF TGTGCCAGCAGCTGGACTAGCCATGGGTATTCCTACAATGAGCAGTTCTTC
16 TRBJ1-1 TRBV15 . . CATSRYADTPNTEAFF TGTGCCACCAGCAGGTATGCGGACACCCCCAACACTGAAGCTTTCTTT
12 TRBJ2-2 TRBV12-3/TRBV12-4 many . CASSLTNGELFF TGTGCCAGCAGTCTTACGAACGGGGAGCTGTTTTTT
13 TRBJ2-7 TRBV7-8 many . CASSFGHDGEQYF TGTGCCAGCAGCTTCGGACATGACGGCGAGCAGTACTTC
13 TRBJ1-5 TRBV10-3 . TRBD1 CAISETGDQPQHF TGTGCCATCAGCGAGACAGGGGATCAGCCCCAGCATTTT
15 TRBJ2-1 TRBV7-8 . TRBD2 CASSLAREGPHSRFF TGTGCCAGCAGCTTAGCGCGGGAGGGCCCCCACAGCCGGTTCTTC
17 TRBJ1-2 TRBV14 . . CASSQGPIFEATYGYTF TGTGCCAGCAGCCAAGGGCCCATTTTCGAGGCGACCTATGGCTACACCTTC
17 TRBJ2-3 TRBV4-3 . TRBD2 CASSQDEASGLTDTQYF TGCGCCAGCAGCCAAGATGAAGCTAGCGGGCTCACAGATACGCAGTATTTT
16 TRBJ2-1 TRBV4-3 . TRBD2 CASSQAELAGRNEQFF TGCGCCAGCAGCCAAGCGGAACTAGCGGGAAGGAATGAGCAGTTCTTC
15 TRBJ1-1 TRBV6-1 . . CASKKQGPRGTEAFF TGTGCCAGCAAGAAGCAGGGCCCCCGAGGGACTGAAGCTTTCTTT
10 TRBJ2-3 TRBV20-1 few TRBD2 CRASGGTQYF TGCAGAGCTAGCGGGGGCACGCAGTATTTT
15 TRBJ2-5 TRBV10-3 few TRBD1 CAISVSGTAQETQYF TGTGCCATCAGTGTATCGGGGACAGCTCAAGAGACCCAGTACTTC
15 TRBJ2-7 TRBV28 many TRBD1 CASSFWDRVTYEQYF TGTGCCAGCAGTTTTTGGGACAGGGTAACGTACGAGCAGTACTTC
14 TRBJ1-5 TRBV20-1 few TRBD1 CSANRDRVGQPQHF TGCAGTGCTAACCGGGACAGGGTTGGACAGCCCCAGCATTTT
15 TRBJ2-2 TRBV20-1 . . CSATPERLNTGELFF TGCAGTGCTACCCCTGAGCGTTTGAACACCGGGGAGCTGTTTTTT
15 TRBJ1-1 TRBV4-3 few . CASSQDQSGFTEAFF TGCGCCAGCAGCCAAGATCAGTCCGGTTTCACTGAAGCTTTCTTT
15 TRBJ2-2 TRBV4-3 many . CASSQDWRVTGELFF TGCGCCAGCAGCCAAGACTGGAGAGTCACCGGGGAGCTGTTTTTT
13 TRBJ2-1 TRBV20-1 . . CSGQTSSYNEQFF TGCAGTGGACAGACAAGCTCCTACAATGAGCAGTTCTTC
17 TRBJ2-5 TRBV7-2 many TRBD1 CASSYRTGLIIMETQYF TGTGCCAGCAGCTATAGGACAGGGTTAATAATAATGGAGACCCAGTACTTC